This T cell receptor (beta chain) was recovered during a study of tumor and adjacent non-tumor tissue in lung cancer. Looking at the study overall: Stage I to III disease affected ten to eleven men and about 5 women aged about 31 to 80.

RNA was extracted from bulk tissue without any cell sorting. CDR1 and CDR2 from the germline V gene are MDHEN and SYDVKM. V was clipped by 6 bases and J by 2 bases, with 18 bases between them. CDR3 size: 16 residues. Study-level findings and limits: Higher tumor TCR diversity was associated with shorter survival. In normal lung, the top 100 clones were significantly more dominant than in tumor.

As for this clonotype: Its matching antigen is unknown.

The library came from three nested PCR rounds adapted from ARM-PCR protocols. TCRdb itself ran the multiplex PCR reads through MiXCR, one entry per CDR3 protein. The sample lists fewer than 120,000 distinct CDR3 sequences, over 70% occurring once. The sequencing sample was made of lung tumor tissue. This receptor was identified in a man aged 65 to 79 with non-small cell lung cancer. This chain uses TRBV28 with TRBJ2-3; D not resolved. In DNA form, the CDR3 reads TGTGCCAGCAGGCGTGCGAAGGGATTAGACACAGATACGCAGTATTTT. As protein: CASRRAKGLDTDTQYF.